Shown below are 23 T cell receptor beta chains from a single sample sequenced in a study of blood T cell repertoires in COVID-19. Clones were sequenced by immunoSEQ multiplex PCR, and TCRdb holds only the in-frame ones, with some missing. Of just under 35,000 clones listed, around 87% were seen once; the top ten hold 35% to 55%. Sequenced: peripheral blood. These TCRs come from a human donor in a cohort sampled during active COVID-19.

The chain joins TRBV4-1 to TRBJ1-2; D is uncertain. Trimming left V 1 base short and J 1 base short, with 7 bases between. Germline CDR1 reads MGHRA; CDR2 reads YSYEKL. This CDR3 contains 14 residues. The CDR3 loop reads CASSQGTVNYGYTF. CDR3 DNA sequence: TGCGCCAGCAGCCAAGGAACGGTTAACTATGGCTACACCTTC.

The J gene is TRBJ1-2, the V gene TRBV18; 12 bases line up with TRBD1. CDR3 length: 17 amino acids. The V and J ends lost 2 bases and 6 bases, in that order; junction bases with no gene match: 10. Germline assignment: CDR1 KGHSH and CDR2 LQKENI. CDR3 coding DNA: TGTGCCAGCTCACCAATCCGGGACAGGGGGCACACGAATGGCTACACCTTC. The encoded protein is CASSPIRDRGHTNGYTF.

J is TRBJ2-5 and V is TRBV7-9; 9 nucleotides align to TRBD2. The ends lost 6 bases at V and 4 bases at J; junction bases unmatched: 12. Germline CDR1 is SEHNR and CDR2 is FQNEAQ (reference sequence). This CDR3 region has 16 residues. Here the CDR3 DNA reads TGTGCCAGCAGTTATCCAGCGGGGGGAGCGAGAGAGACCCAGTACTTC. Translating it yields CASSYPAGGARETQYF.

This chain links TRBV2 with TRBJ1-1; maybe TRBD1 (5 bases). The germline V gene encodes CDR1 SNHLY and CDR2 FYNNEI. The CDR3 runs to 14 residues. The germline V and J ends were trimmed by 2 bases and 5 bases, with 12 bases remaining between them. The CDR3 is CASSELEGRTEAFF. The CDR3 DNA reads TGTGCCAGCAGTGAACTGGAGGGGAGAACTGAAGCTTTCTTT.

Concerning this clone itself: The junction departs from germline at one end; a sequencing error may be responsible. This chain links TRBV12-3 or TRBV12-4 with TRBJ2-5; 10 positions match TRBD2. The CDR3 has 13 amino acids. The CDR3 DNA follows: TGTGCCAGCAGGTTAGCGGGGGGACAGACCCAGTACTTC. Residues: CASRLAGGQTQYF.

The chain employs TRBV5-1 and TRBJ2-7; TRBD1 agrees at 10 bases. The CDR3 runs to 15 residues. V lost 0 bases to trimming and J lost 6 bases; unmatched junction nucleotides: 6. Per germline, CDR1 SGHRS and CDR2 YFSETQ. The CDR3 sequence: CASSLARQGAGEQYF. The CDR3, as DNA: TGCGCCAGCAGCTTGGCCAGACAGGGGGCTGGCGAGCAGTACTTC.

This chain uses TRBV6-2 or TRBV6-3 with TRBJ1-5; possibly TRBD1 for D (5 bases). Germline V gene data show CDR1 as MNHEY and CDR2 as SVGEGT. CDR3 length equals 14 residues. Between the trimmed V and J ends, which lost 2 bases and 7 bases, there was a span of 12 bases. The CDR3 DNA follows: TGTGCCAGCAGTTACGGGGGGGGAAACCAGCCCCAGCATTTT. Its translation is CASSYGGGNQPQHF.

V gene TRBV15 combines with J gene TRBJ2-2, with D tentatively TRBD1 (6 bases). The germline V gene has CDR1 LNHNV and CDR2 YYDKDF (reference sequence). The V and J ends lost 1 base and 5 bases respectively, with 17 bases between them. The CDR3 is 17 amino acids. This chain's CDR3 is CATSRARVAQGTGELFF. The CDR3 region has the DNA TGTGCCACCAGCAGAGCTCGGGTCGCTCAGGGGACCGGGGAGCTGTTTTTT.

The chain has TRBV13 and TRBJ2-7; 9 bases agree with TRBD2. This CDR3 spans 14 amino acids. Trimming cost V 0 bases and J 3 bases; bases outside gene matches: 0. Germline V lookup: CDR1 PRHDT, CDR2 FYEKMQ (reference sequence). The CDR3 loop reads CASSLGAGGYEQYF. The CDR3, as DNA: TGTGCCAGCAGCTTAGGAGCGGGGGGCTACGAGCAGTACTTC.

The chain couples TRBV28 to TRBJ1-2; 7 bases are shared with TRBD1. V trimming: 6 bases; J trimming: 4 bases; junction bases outside the gene matches: 11. The CDR3 has 15 amino acids. Germline V gene lookup returns CDR1 MDHEN and CDR2 SYDVKM. The DNA of the CDR3 is TGTGCCAGCAGCCTCCGACAGGGTTTTAGCTATGGCTACACCTTC. This sequence encodes CASSLRQGFSYGYTF.

This chain uses TRBV7-2 with TRBJ2-5, with 9 bases identical to TRBD2. Germline V CDR1 and CDR2: SGHTA, FQGNSA. The CDR3 is 17 amino acids. The J segment lost 4 bases and the V segment lost 1 base, leaving 10 bases of the junction unmatched. The CDR3 region has the DNA TGTGCCAGCAGCTTAGGCGGCGGGGGGGGCACCAGAGAGACCCAGTACTTC. Translating gives CASSLGGGGGTRETQYF.

The chain recombines TRBV5-1 with TRBJ2-5; 12 bases match TRBD2. Germline V gene lookup returns CDR1 SGHRS and CDR2 YFSETQ. The CDR3 runs to 16 residues. V dropped 4 bases and J dropped 1; count of bases not matched to a gene: 5. The CDR3 DNA reads TGCGCCAGCAGCCGGACTAGCGGGACCTCCCAAGAGACCCAGTACTTC. This sequence encodes CASSRTSGTSQETQYF. Using reference TRBV5-1 and TRBJ2-5 for the parts outside the CDR3, the full variable domain is KAGVTQTPRYLIKTRGQQVTLSCSPISGHRSVSWYQQTPGQGLQFLFEYFSETQRNKGNFPGRFSGRQFSNSRSEMNVSTLELGDSALYLCASSRTSGTSQETQYFGPGTRLLVL.

J is TRBJ2-2 and V is TRBV6-5; maybe TRBD2 (5 bases). CDR3 length: 14 residues. The V end was cut by 6 bases, the J end by 5 bases, with 13 bases between. CDR1 is MNHEY and CDR2 is SVGAGI in the germline V gene. DNA for the CDR3: TGTGCCAGCAGGGCGGGTCTGAAGACCGGGGAGCTGTTTTTT. Protein sequence: CASRAGLKTGELFF.

The rearrangement uses TRBV6-1 and TRBJ2-7, with D perhaps matching TRBD1 (6 bases). Germline V gene lookup returns CDR1 MNHNS and CDR2 SASEGT. This CDR3 spans 15 amino acids. Trimming took 3 bases from V and 0 from J, leaving 12 bases between them. CDR3 region: CASSESGTYSYEQYF. The CDR3 DNA reads TGTGCCAGCAGTGAGTCCGGGACATACTCCTACGAGCAGTACTTC.

V and J are TRBV5-1 and TRBJ1-4, with 8 bases fitting TRBD1. The CDR3 sequence is 16 residues long. Germline loops: CDR1 SGHRS, CDR2 YFSETQ. V gave up 1 base and J gave up 5 bases; unmatched junction bases: 7. This chain's CDR3 is CASSLFVRQGNEKLFF. CDR3 nucleotide sequence: TGCGCCAGCAGCTTGTTTGTGAGACAGGGGAATGAAAAACTGTTTTTT.

The chain joins TRBV11-2 to TRBJ2-4; 12 bases fit TRBD2. The CDR3 spans 18 residues. The germline V gene encodes CDR1 SGHAT and CDR2 FQNNGV. V lost 5 bases, J lost 1 base, and 9 bases stayed unmatched. The CDR3 loop reads CASSRGLAGRAAKNIQYF. The CDR3 nucleotides read TGTGCCAGCAGCAGGGGACTAGCGGGTCGGGCGGCCAAAAACATTCAGTACTTC.

The CDR3 DNA reads as TGTGCCAGTAGTATCAGGAGGGATCCCTCCTACGAGCAGTACTTC. Residues: CASSIRRDPSYEQYF. This rearrangement joins TRBV19 to TRBJ2-7; possible D gene TRBD2, 6 bases. The CDR3 totals 15 residues. V was clipped by 3 bases and J by 0 bases, with 12 bases between them. The germline V gene has CDR1 LNHDA and CDR2 SQIVND (reference sequence).

The rearrangement uses TRBV2 and TRBJ2-1, with D perhaps TRBD1 (6 bases). CDR3 length: 15 amino acids. Germline V lookup: CDR1 SNHLY, CDR2 FYNNEI. Between the trimmed V and J ends, which lost 3 bases and 6 bases, there was a span of 15 bases. This CDR3 is CASSEEAGVINEQFF. CDR3 nucleotide sequence: TGTGCCAGCAGTGAGGAGGCAGGGGTTATCAATGAGCAGTTCTTC. Looking up the rest from reference TRBV2 and TRBJ2-1 gives the full variable domain: EPEVTQTPSHQVTQMGQEVILRCVPISNHLYFYWYRQILGQKVEFLVSFYNNEISEKSEIFDDQFSVERPDGSNFTLKIRSTKLEDSAMYFCASSEEAGVINEQFFGPGTRLTVL.

The chain uses TRBV27 and TRBJ1-1; D possibly corresponds to TRBD1 (5 bases). This CDR3 has 15 residues. V was clipped by 8 bases and J by 6 bases, with 22 bases between them. Germline V gene lookup returns CDR1 MNHEY and CDR2 SMNVEV (reference sequence). DNA for the CDR3: TGTGCCAGCCAAAGGGTTGCCGCAGGGAATTCTGAAGCTTTCTTT. This sequence encodes CASQRVAAGNSEAFF.

The J gene is TRBJ1-2, the V gene TRBV19, with 9 bases fitting TRBD1. Germline V lookup: CDR1 LNHDA, CDR2 SQIVND (reference sequence). V lost 7 bases and J lost 2; bases outside the gene matches: 5. CDR3 length: 14 residues. Here the CDR3 DNA reads TGTGCCAGTAAGCCGGGACAGGGAAACTATGGCTACACCTTC. This translates into CASKPGQGNYGYTF.

The chain is built from TRBV5-4 and TRBJ2-2, with 9 nucleotides matching TRBD1. This CDR3 is built from 14 residues. From germline, CDR1 is SGHNT and CDR2 YYREEE (reference sequence). V trimming: 4 bases; J trimming: 7 bases; junction bases outside the gene matches: 5. The CDR3 loop reads CASSPGQGIGELFF. CDR3 bases: TGTGCCAGCAGCCCTGGACAGGGGATCGGGGAGCTGTTTTTT. Full variable domain (outside the CDR3, taken from reference TRBV5-4 and TRBJ2-2): ETGVTQSPTHLIKTRGQQVTLRCSSQSGHNTVSWYQQALGQGPQFIFQYYREEENGRGNFPPRFSGLQFPNYSSELNVNALELDDSALYLCASSPGQGIGELFFGEGSRLTVL.

This rearrangement joins TRBV18 to TRBJ1-3; D unresolved. V was cut by 6 bases and J by 2 bases, with 14 bases left in between. The CDR3 extends over 15 amino acids. The germline CDR1 and CDR2 sequences are KGHSH and LQKENI. CDR3 residues: CASSLSANTGNTIYF. As DNA, the CDR3 is TGTGCCAGCTCTTTGAGCGCCAATACTGGAAACACCATATATTTT.

The chain employs TRBV19 and TRBJ2-1; 8 nucleotides match TRBD1. The germline V gene encodes CDR1 LNHDA and CDR2 SQIVND (reference sequence). The CDR3 covers 16 residues. Trimming at V came to 5 bases and at J to 0 bases, leaving 6 bases not matched to a gene. CDR3 bases: TGTGCCAGTAGTCCAAGGACAGGGAGCTCCTACAATGAGCAGTTCTTC. It translates to CASSPRTGSSYNEQFF.